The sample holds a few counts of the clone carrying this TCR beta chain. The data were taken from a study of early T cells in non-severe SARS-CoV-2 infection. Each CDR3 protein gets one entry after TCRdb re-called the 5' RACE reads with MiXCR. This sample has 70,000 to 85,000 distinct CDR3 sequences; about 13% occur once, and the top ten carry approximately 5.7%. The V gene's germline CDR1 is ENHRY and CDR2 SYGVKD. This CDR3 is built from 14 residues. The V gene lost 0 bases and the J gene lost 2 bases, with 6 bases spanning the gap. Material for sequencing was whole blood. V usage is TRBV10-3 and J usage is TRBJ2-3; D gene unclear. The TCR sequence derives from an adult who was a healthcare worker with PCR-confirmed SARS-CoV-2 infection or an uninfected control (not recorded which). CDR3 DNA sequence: TGTGCCATCAGTGAGTCTCTCGCCACAGATACGCAGTATTTT. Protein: CAISESLATDTQYF.